These 10 T cell receptor beta chains came from one sample sequenced in a study of T-cell reconstitution after alpha-beta-depleted transplantation in children. Unique molecular identifiers were used to barcode this TCRbeta library. MiXCR, run by TCRdb on the PCR reads, gives a single entry per CDR3 protein. The table has 80,000 to 95,000 distinct CDR3 sequences, 7% to 10% seen once. Specimen: PBMCs from the stem cell graft donor, collected from the stem cell graft. These receptors all stem from a human donor who donated a stem cell graft to a child with congenital amegakaryocytic thrombocytopenia.

This clonotype has ten or more counts. The chain links TRBV18 to TRBJ1-4; D may be TRBD1 (6 bases). Trimming shortened V by 8 bases and J by 8 bases, and 15 bases separated the two germline ends. Germline V gene sequence: CDR1 KGHSH, CDR2 LQKENI. CDR3 length equals 13 residues. CDR3 sequence reads: CASRRGAKEKLFF. The CDR3 bases are TGTGCCAGCCGCCGGGGGGCCAAGGAAAAACTGTTTTTT.

This clonotype occurred many times. The chain joins TRBV5-1 to TRBJ2-1; TRBD2 matches at 11 bases. CDR1 SGHRS and CDR2 YFSETQ come from the germline V gene. The V and J ends lost 7 bases and 10 bases, in that order; junction bases with no gene match: 10. The CDR3 totals 14 residues. The CDR3 DNA reads TGCGCCAGCGGCATAGCGGGGGGGCGAGTGGAGCAGTTCTTC. Protein: CASGIAGGRVEQFF.

This clonotype appeared many times. CDR3 in DNA: TGCAGCGGCAGAGGGGTGGCTCAGGGAGAGCAGTACTTC. This gives the protein CSGRGVAQGEQYF. The rearrangement uses TRBV29-1 and TRBJ2-7, with D perhaps assigned TRBD1 or TRBD2 (5 bases each). CDR1 and CDR2 (germline): SQVTM, ANQGSEA. This CDR3 spans 13 amino acids. V lost 7 bases to trimming and J lost 7 bases, with 20 bases between them.

This clonotype was seen many times. The chain has TRBV5-5 and TRBJ2-1; TRBD2 is a possible D gene (6 bases). CDR3 length: 15 amino acids. The germline V gene encodes CDR1 SGHKS and CDR2 YYEKEE (reference sequence). V was clipped by 1 base and J by 2 bases, with 10 bases between them. The CDR3 nucleotides read TGTGCCAGCAGCTTGCGGGAGAAGACCTACAATGAGCAGTTCTTC. Translated: CASSLREKTYNEQFF.

This clonotype was seen repeatedly, ten times or more. This sequence joins TRBV11-2 and TRBJ2-5; D might be TRBD1 (5 bases). Between the trimmed V and J ends, which lost 1 base and 4 bases, there was a span of 7 bases. This CDR3 has 13 residues. The germline gives CDR1 SGHAT, CDR2 FQNNGV. The CDR3 DNA reads as TGTGCCAGCAGCTTAGGAAGGGGAGAGACCCAGTACTTC. This sequence encodes CASSLGRGETQYF.

This clonotype was recorded at least ten times. The V gene is TRBV4-1, the J gene TRBJ2-3; no clear D. This CDR3 region has 16 residues. Germline lookup yields CDR1 MGHRA and CDR2 YSYEKL. V was trimmed by 1 base and J by 2 bases, leaving 13 bases between them. The CDR3: CASSQVNLVSTDTQYF. The CDR3 coding sequence is TGCGCCAGCAGCCAAGTAAATTTGGTGTCCACAGATACGCAGTATTTT.

This clonotype has ten or more counts. This rearrangement joins TRBV12-3 or TRBV12-4 to TRBJ2-3; D is possibly TRBD2 (6 bases). V dropped 7 bases and J dropped 4 bases, with 15 bases sitting between them. The CDR3 spans 14 residues. The CDR3 loop reads CASTNSGGPDTQYF. CDR3 in DNA: TGTGCCAGCACCAATAGCGGAGGGCCAGATACGCAGTATTTT.

This clonotype was counted ten times or more. The chain has TRBV5-1 and TRBJ2-3, with 11 bases aligning to TRBD2. CDR1 and CDR2 from the germline V gene are SGHRS and YFSETQ. This CDR3 comprises 15 residues. Trimming took 5 bases from V and 4 from J; bases not matched to a gene: 6. Here the CDR3 DNA reads TGCGCCAGCAGTTCGACTAGCGGGGTTTCAGATACGCAGTATTTT. This codes for CASSSTSGVSDTQYF.

This clonotype was seen ten or more times. The genes are TRBV7-2 and TRBJ2-3; D uncertain. The CDR3 has 13 residues. Germline loops: CDR1 SGHTA, CDR2 FQGNSA. V was trimmed by 0 bases and J by 4 bases, leaving 5 bases between them. CDR3 bases: TGTGCCAGCAGCTTAGCGCGGTCAGATACGCAGTATTTT. Translated: CASSLARSDTQYF.

This clonotype was counted many times. The chain couples TRBV7-2 to TRBJ2-1; 9 bases align to TRBD2. Losses at the gene ends were 5 bases for V and 4 bases for J; bases not matched to a gene: 6. Germline assignment: CDR1 SGHTA and CDR2 FQGNSA. The CDR3 length is 15 residues. CDR3: CASSTGLANYNEQFF. The CDR3 region has the DNA TGTGCCAGCAGCACGGGACTAGCAAATTACAATGAGCAGTTCTTC.